These 22 T cell receptor beta chains were sequenced from one sample in a study of cytomegalovirus exposure and HLA in healthy donors (dated 2017 in TCRdb). The library relied on the immunoSEQ multiplex PCR assay. As stored in TCRdb, this immuneACCESS dataset retains in-frame rearrangements with V and J assigned. A fraction of the clones does not appear; measured against another copy, unresolved V genes explain less than half of the discrepancy, and the remainder lacks a known reason. For this sample there are about 160,000 clones; around 85% appear just once. The ten largest make up 5.5% to 6% of the sample. The sample taken for sequencing was PBMCs. These TCRs come from a woman in her twenties or thirties in good health and CMV-seronegative.

The chain has TRBV6-5 and TRBJ1-2, with D tentatively TRBD1 (5 bases). Trimming left V 6 bases short and J 8 bases short, with 19 bases between. Per the germline V gene, CDR1 is MNHEY and CDR2 is SVGAGI. The CDR3 runs to 14 residues. CDR3 in amino acids: CASSRQRGREGYTF. The CDR3 nucleotides are TGTGCCAGCAGCCGACAACGGGGCCGAGAGGGCTACACCTTC.

The chain employs TRBV25-1 and TRBJ2-7, with D maybe TRBD1 (6 bases). Trimming shortened V by 5 bases and J by 6 bases, and 17 bases separated the two germline ends. The CDR3 spans 14 residues. Germline V CDR1 and CDR2: MGHDK, SYGVNS. The CDR3 loop reads CASSPPAGATEQYF. CDR3 nucleotides: TGTGCCAGCAGTCCCCCGGCAGGGGCGACCGAGCAGTACTTC.

J is TRBJ1-1 and V is TRBV11-2, with a weak D call TRBD1 (5 bases). CDR3 length equals 12 residues. Trimming removed 1 base at V and 11 bases at J, with 11 bases between. The germline V gene encodes CDR1 SGHAT and CDR2 FQNNGV. The CDR3 nucleotides read TGTGCCAGCAGCTTAGCAACTGGGGACGCTTTCTTT. As protein: CASSLATGDAFF. The variable domain in full, completed from reference TRBV11-2 and TRBJ1-1, reads EAGVAQSPRYKIIEKRQSVAFWCNPISGHATLYWYQQILGQGPKLLIQFQNNGVVDDSQLPKDRFSAERLKGVDSTLKIQPAKLEDSAVYLCASSLATGDAFFGQGTRLTVV.

The V and J genes are TRBV7-2 and TRBJ2-3; D possibly corresponds to TRBD2 (5 bases). The germline V gene encodes CDR1 SGHTA and CDR2 FQGNSA. The length of the CDR3 is 14 residues. The ends were cut back, 2 bases at V and 3 bases at J, with 9 bases in the middle. In nucleotides, the CDR3 is TGTGCCAGCAGCTTAACTAGGATTACAGATACGCAGTATTTT. Encoded protein: CASSLTRITDTQYF. Based on the CDR3 plus reference TRBV7-2 and TRBJ2-3, the full variable domain is GAGVSQSPSNKVTEKGKDVELRCDPISGHTALYWYRQSLGQGLEFLIYFQGNSAPDKSGLPSDRFSAERTGGSVSTLTIQRTQQEDSAVYLCASSLTRITDTQYFGPGTRLTVL.

CDR3 coding DNA: TGTGCCAGCAGTACCGGACGGATGAACACTGAAGCTTTCTTT. Amino acid sequence: CASSTGRMNTEAFF. V gene TRBV28 combines with J gene TRBJ1-1; D is unclear. There are 14 residues in the CDR3. Germline CDR1 and CDR2: MDHEN and SYDVKM. V was clipped by 5 bases and J by 0 bases, with 10 bases between them.

Concerning this clone: This may arise from a read error, as a much more abundant clone is one base away. The rearrangement links TRBV29-1 to TRBJ2-1; D uncertain. With 1 base removed from V and 5 bases from J, the gap between germline ends came to 6 bases. The CDR3 is 12 amino acids. The germline V gene encodes CDR1 SQVTM and CDR2 ANQGSEA. CDR3 region: CSVEARDNEQFF. In nucleotides, the CDR3 is TGCAGCGTTGAAGCCCGGGACAATGAGCAGTTCTTC.

This rearrangement joins TRBV6-5 to TRBJ1-2; D gene uncertain. This CDR3 spans 16 amino acids. CDR1 is MNHEY, CDR2 SVGAGI, per germline. The V end was cut by 3 bases, the J end by 7 bases, with 21 bases between. The CDR3 sequence is CASSYHVGRKYGGYTF. CDR3 coding DNA: TGTGCCAGCAGTTATCATGTAGGGCGAAAATACGGTGGCTACACCTTC.

This clone showed up just once. The chain recombines TRBV10-3 with TRBJ2-3, with 7 bases matching TRBD1. CDR3 length: 14 residues. CDR1 is ENHRY and CDR2 is SYGVKD in the germline V gene. The V gene end was trimmed by 6 bases and the J gene end by 0 bases; junction bases not matched to a gene: 3. Written as DNA, the CDR3 is TGTGCCATCAGGACAGGGAGAAGCACAGATACGCAGTATTTT. This sequence encodes CAIRTGRSTDTQYF.

This clone occurred a few times. This rearrangement joins TRBV5-1 to TRBJ1-2; D is undetermined. The CDR3 totals 13 residues. Trimming removed 0 bases from V and 4 bases from J, with 7 bases in between. CDR1 is SGHRS and CDR2 is YFSETQ in the germline V gene. The CDR3 here is CASSLGQTYGYTF. CDR3 DNA sequence: TGCGCCAGCAGCTTGGGGCAGACCTATGGCTACACCTTC.

The chain combines TRBV28 with TRBJ2-2; D is possibly TRBD1 or TRBD2 (5 bases each). Trimming removed 6 bases at V and 6 bases at J, with 20 bases between. Germline values: CDR1 MDHEN, CDR2 SYDVKM. The CDR3 runs to 16 residues. CDR3 nucleotides: TGTGCCAGCAGAGGGGTCTCTGGGAGTCCGCCCGGGGAGCTGTTTTTT. It codes for CASRGVSGSPPGELFF.

The chain combines TRBV7-9 with TRBJ1-4, with D possibly TRBD1 on 5 matching bases. The CDR3 contains 18 residues. CDR1 SEHNR and CDR2 FQNEAQ come from the germline V gene (reference sequence). The V and J ends lost 0 bases and 0 bases respectively, with 14 bases between them. CDR3 in DNA: TGTGCCAGCAGCTTAGCACCCCGAGGGGTGTCAACTAATGAAAAACTGTTTTTT. This gives the protein CASSLAPRGVSTNEKLFF.

A note on this clone: The same CDR3 also results from other DNA sequences found in this sample. The rearrangement joins TRBV4-3 to TRBJ2-7; D is possibly TRBD1 or TRBD2 (5 bases each). CDR1 is LGHNA, CDR2 YSLEER, per germline. With 1 base removed from V and 6 bases from J, the gap between germline ends came to 13 bases. The CDR3 runs to 14 residues. This chain's CDR3 is CASSQGDRGSEQYF. As DNA, the CDR3 is TGCGCCAGCAGCCAAGGGGACCGGGGATCCGAGCAGTACTTC.

The chain uses TRBV7-8 and TRBJ1-3, with D possibly TRBD1 on 5 matching bases. Germline-derived CDR1 and CDR2 are SGHVS and FQNEAQ. Trimming took off 0 bases at V and 4 bases at J, with 10 bases between the two ends. The CDR3 runs to 15 residues. The CDR3 loop reads CASSLARGRGNTIYF. The CDR3 DNA sequence: TGTGCCAGCAGCTTAGCGCGGGGCAGAGGAAACACCATATATTTT.

This chain's CDR3 is CASSPRGSSYEQYF. CDR3 DNA: TGTGCCAGCAGCCCCCGGGGAAGCTCCTACGAGCAGTACTTC. This chain joins TRBV11-3 and TRBJ2-7; D is perhaps TRBD2 (5 bases). V lost 5 bases and J lost 0, with 11 bases in between. From germline, CDR1 is SGHNT and CDR2 YENEEA. This CDR3 is built from 14 residues.

The J gene is TRBJ1-1, the V gene TRBV4-1; tentative D call: TRBD1 (6 bases). Per germline, CDR1 MGHRA and CDR2 YSYEKL. V was pared by 10 bases and J by 1 base, with 19 bases between. The CDR3 runs to 15 residues. The CDR3 sequence: CATRTQTGANTEAFF. CDR3 in DNA: TGCGCCACCAGGACTCAAACGGGGGCGAACACTGAAGCTTTCTTT.

The J gene is TRBJ2-6, the V gene TRBV5-1; TRBD1 matches 8 bases. CDR1 and CDR2 from the germline V gene are SGHRS and YFSETQ. There are 18 residues in the CDR3. V gave up 4 bases and J gave up 0 bases; unmatched junction bases: 9. The CDR3, as DNA: TGCGCCAGCAGCGTGACCGGGACAGGCCACTCTGGGGCCAACGTCCTGACTTTC. As protein: CASSVTGTGHSGANVLTF. The full variable domain, completed using reference TRBV5-1 and TRBJ2-6, is KAGVTQTPRYLIKTRGQQVTLSCSPISGHRSVSWYQQTPGQGLQFLFEYFSETQRNKGNFPGRFSGRQFSNSRSEMNVSTLELGDSALYLCASSVTGTGHSGANVLTFGAGSRLTVL.

This clone occurred a few times. The chain combines TRBV11-2 with TRBJ2-3, with 8 nucleotides matching TRBD2. Germline lookup yields CDR1 SGHAT and CDR2 FQNNGV. This CDR3 spans 15 amino acids. V shed 6 bases and J 0 bases; nucleotides not matched to a gene: 5. The CDR3: CASRAPGGSTDTQYF. CDR3 bases: TGTGCCAGCAGAGCCCCGGGGGGGAGCACAGATACGCAGTATTTT.

The chain carries TRBV9 and TRBJ2-3; unclear D gene. The CDR3 is 13 amino acids. Trimming shortened V by 2 bases and J by 6 bases, and 10 bases separated the two germline ends. Germline V gene lookup returns CDR1 SGDLS and CDR2 YYNGEE. CDR3 coding DNA: TGTGCCAGCAGCGTCATGGTGTCGGATACGCAGTATTTT. Encoded protein: CASSVMVSDTQYF. Together with reference TRBV9 and TRBJ2-3, the CDR3 gives the full variable domain: DSGVTQTPKHLITATGQRVTLRCSPRSGDLSVYWYQQSLDQGLQFLIQYYNGEERAKGNILERFSAQQFPDLHSELNLSSLELGDSALYFCASSVMVSDTQYFGPGTRLTVL.

The chain recombines TRBV25-1 with TRBJ1-4, with 7 bases aligning to TRBD1. Germline V gives CDR1 MGHDK, CDR2 SYGVNS. The ends lost 7 bases at V and 7 bases at J; junction bases unmatched: 9. The CDR3 contains 14 residues. The CDR3 sequence is CASTQQGSGEKLFF. The CDR3 nucleotides read TGTGCCAGCACTCAACAGGGGAGCGGTGAAAAACTGTTTTTT.

This rearrangement joins TRBV4-1 to TRBJ2-1; D unresolved. Germline values: CDR1 MGHRA, CDR2 YSYEKL. The CDR3 spans 16 residues. V gave up 0 bases and J gave up 5 bases, with 14 bases separating them. The CDR3 DNA is TGCGCCAGCAGCCAAGATGGCCAACTACAACACAATGAGCAGTTCTTC. Residues: CASSQDGQLQHNEQFF.

The chain links TRBV4-3 to TRBJ2-7; no clear D gene. The germline CDR1 and CDR2 sequences are LGHNA and YSLEER. This CDR3 spans 13 amino acids. V was cut by 1 base and J by 1 base, with 5 bases left in between. CDR3 sequence: CASSQVPSYEQYF. The CDR3 region has the DNA TGCGCCAGCAGCCAAGTTCCTTCCTACGAGCAGTACTTC.

This clone was detected only once. The chain links TRBV9 to TRBJ1-1; D remains ambiguous. The CDR3 loop spans 14 amino acids. The ends were cut back, 3 bases at V and 4 bases at J, with 13 bases in the middle. Germline V CDR1 and CDR2: SGDLS, YYNGEE. CDR3 nucleotides: TGTGCCAGCAGCGCCCGCCACGCGAGCACTGAAGCTTTCTTT. Its protein is CASSARHASTEAFF.